The entry below describes one T cell receptor (beta chain). What it recognizes is unknown. The entry originates in a study of cytomegalovirus exposure and HLA in healthy donors. General study points: The listing of about 150 TCR beta chains classed them as cytomegalovirus-associated.

With 3 bases clipped from V and 5 bases from J, the junction kept 7 bases outside the gene matches. CDR3 length: 15 residues. Germline assignment: CDR1 SGDLS and CDR2 YYNGEE. Both 60 Vbeta primers and 13 Jbeta primers went into the PCR. Sequenced by immunoSEQ multiplex PCR; TCRdb stores in-frame clones only, minus some. Of around 99,000 clones listed, more than 70% are singletons. V and J are TRBV9 and TRBJ2-1, with TRBD2 identical over 8 bases. This receptor was obtained from a man aged 18 to 29 in good health and CMV-seronegative. Material for sequencing was PBMCs. The CDR3 spells CASSAGLAKDNEQFF. CDR3 nucleotides: TGTGCCAGCAGCGCCGGACTAGCAAAGGACAATGAGCAGTTCTTC. Combining the CDR3 with reference TRBV9 and TRBJ2-1 gives the whole variable domain DSGVTQTPKHLITATGQRVTLRCSPRSGDLSVYWYQQSLDQGLQFLIQYYNGEERAKGNILERFSAQQFPDLHSELNLSSLELGDSALYFCASSAGLAKDNEQFFGPGTRLTVL.